The T cell receptor (beta chain) described here comes from a study of blood T cell repertoires in COVID-19. About the study: Whether acute or convalescent, the COVID-19 samples came from the United States, Italy and Spain.

J lost 2 bases, V lost 4 bases, and 1 base had no gene match. Germline values: CDR1 SGHNT, CDR2 YYREEE (reference sequence). The CDR3 runs to 13 residues. Measured with immunoSEQ multiplex PCR; TCRdb has only the in-frame clones, and not every one. Seen here are some 120,000 clones, about 83% observed once, and the top ten hold roughly 12%. The rearrangement uses TRBV5-4 and TRBJ2-7; 9 bases fit TRBD1. The specimen was peripheral blood. The origin of this receptor is a human donor in a cohort sampled during active COVID-19. The CDR3, as DNA: TGTGCCAGCAGCCGGGACAGGGCCTACGAGCAGTACTTC. Amino acids: CASSRDRAYEQYF.